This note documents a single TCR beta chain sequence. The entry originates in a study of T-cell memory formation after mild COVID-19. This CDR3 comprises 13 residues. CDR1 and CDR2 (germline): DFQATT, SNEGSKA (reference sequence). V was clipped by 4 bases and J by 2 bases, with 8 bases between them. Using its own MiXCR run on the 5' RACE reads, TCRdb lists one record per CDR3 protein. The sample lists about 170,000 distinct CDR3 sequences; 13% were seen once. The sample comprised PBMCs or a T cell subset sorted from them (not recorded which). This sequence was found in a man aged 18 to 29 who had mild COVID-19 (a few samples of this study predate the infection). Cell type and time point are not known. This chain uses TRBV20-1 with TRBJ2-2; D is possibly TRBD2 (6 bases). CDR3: CSATGLNTGELFF. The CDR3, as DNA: TGCAGTGCTACGGGACTCAACACCGGGGAGCTGTTTTTT.